The 23 T cell receptor beta chains presented below share a single source sample, sequenced in a study of a mutant IDH1 vaccine in newly diagnosed glioma. Using immunoSEQ multiplex PCR, the repertoire was profiled, and TCRdb retains in-frame clones only, with some absent. The sample shows roughly 76,000 clones, over 75% of them seen only once. Which antigens these TCRs recognize remains unknown. This sample's time point: week 23, last vaccination. Vaccine doses each comprised 300 ug of mutant IDH1 20-mer peptide, with topical imiquimod. The sample here was PBMCs, taken from a glioma patient whose treatment included an IDH1 peptide vaccine. The source is a man under 40 with glioma. Some clones in this sample may be carry-over from other donors' samples.

The chain carries TRBV2 and TRBJ1-6; possibly TRBD1 for D (6 bases). Germline V CDR1 and CDR2: SNHLY, FYNNEI. Trimming removed 2 bases from V and 7 bases from J, with 12 bases in between. The CDR3 extends over 15 amino acids. This chain's CDR3 is CASSEQGFGNSPLHF. The CDR3 DNA follows: TGTGCCAGCAGTGAACAGGGGTTCGGGAATTCACCCCTCCACTTT.

The rearrangement joins TRBV7-2 to TRBJ2-7; TRBD1 or TRBD2 may be the D gene (5 bases each). The V and J ends lost 2 bases and 6 bases respectively, with 14 bases between them. The germline CDR1 and CDR2 sequences are SGHTA and FQGNSA. The CDR3 is 14 residues long. DNA of the CDR3: TGTGCCAGCAGCTTAAATAGTAGAGGGGCCGAGCAGTACTTC. Translated: CASSLNSRGAEQYF.

This chain uses TRBV28 with TRBJ2-7; TRBD2 matches 12 bases. This CDR3 region has 14 residues. Germline values: CDR1 MDHEN, CDR2 SYDVKM. Trimming took 4 bases from V and 4 from J; bases not matched to a gene: 2. The CDR3 reads CASSSTSGSYEQYF. DNA of the CDR3: TGTGCCAGCAGTTCGACTAGCGGGAGTTACGAGCAGTACTTC.

The rearrangement links TRBV9 to TRBJ1-2; D ambiguous. Germline CDR1 reads SGDLS; CDR2 reads YYNGEE. The V end lost 0 bases, the J end lost 5 bases, and 5 bases lay between the germline ends. The CDR3 is 12 amino acids. The CDR3 is CASSVDRYGYTF. The CDR3 nucleotides read TGTGCCAGCAGCGTAGACCGATATGGCTACACCTTC.

The chain joins TRBV4-3 to TRBJ1-2, with D unresolved. Trimming left V 5 bases short and J 3 bases short, with 25 bases between. In germline, CDR1 is LGHNA, CDR2 YSLEER. The CDR3 length is 18 residues. The CDR3: CASSFRRRTDLFHYGYTF. CDR3 DNA sequence: TGCGCCAGCAGCTTTCGCCGCCGAACAGATCTTTTTCACTATGGCTACACCTTC.

This clone occurred a few times. CDR3 protein: CASRRDRTNTEAFF. The DNA of the CDR3 is TGTGCCAGCCGACGGGACAGGACGAACACTGAAGCTTTCTTT. V usage is TRBV27 and J usage is TRBJ1-1; TRBD1 matches at 8 bases. Per germline, CDR1 MNHEY and CDR2 SMNVEV (reference sequence). The CDR3 is 14 amino acids. Unmatched junction bases numbered 6, after V lost 8 bases and J lost 1 base.

This clone was seen once. This chain links TRBV28 with TRBJ1-1; unclear D gene. Trimming left V 6 bases short and J 5 bases short, with 19 bases between. The CDR3 spans 15 residues. Per germline, CDR1 MDHEN and CDR2 SYDVKM. The CDR3 loop is CASSSKDPSKTEAFF. The CDR3 bases are TGTGCCAGCAGCTCCAAAGACCCCTCGAAGACTGAAGCTTTCTTT.

The chain carries TRBV18 and TRBJ2-2; weak D call: TRBD2 (6 bases). Looked up from germline, CDR1 is KGHSH and CDR2 is LQKENI. The CDR3 extends over 17 amino acids. Trimming removed 1 base at V and 7 bases at J, with 19 bases between. The CDR3 coding sequence is TGTGCCAGCTCACCACTCGCTTCGGGGAGGCTGAACGGGGAGCTGTTTTTT. Protein product: CASSPLASGRLNGELFF. Full variable domain (remainder filled in from reference TRBV18 and TRBJ2-2): NAGVMQNPRHLVRRRGQEARLRCSPMKGHSHVYWYRQLPEEGLKFMVYLQKENIIDESGMPKERFSAEFPKEGPSILRIQQVVRGDSAAYFCASSPLASGRLNGELFFGEGSRLTVL.

V and J are TRBV7-9 and TRBJ2-5; D gene unclear. The CDR3 is made up of 15 amino acids. The ends were cut back, 4 bases at V and 1 base at J, with 13 bases in the middle. Looked up from germline, CDR1 is SEHNR and CDR2 is FQNEAQ (reference sequence). Here the CDR3 reads CASSSRVLSQETQYF. CDR3 bases: TGTGCCAGCAGCTCCCGGGTGTTAAGCCAAGAGACCCAGTACTTC.

The chain is built from TRBV7-9 and TRBJ1-3; D remains ambiguous. The ends were cut back, 5 bases at V and 4 bases at J, with 0 bases in the middle. Germline V gene sequence: CDR1 SEHNR, CDR2 FQNEAQ (reference sequence). The CDR3 runs to 10 residues. The CDR3 coding sequence is TGTGCCAGCAGCGGAAACACCATATATTTT. Amino acid sequence: CASSGNTIYF.

There are a few counts of this clone. Other DNA sequences in this specimen translate into the identical CDR3. This chain joins TRBV2 and TRBJ1-4; possibly TRBD1 for D (6 bases). With 8 bases removed from V and 8 bases from J, the gap between germline ends came to 18 bases. The CDR3 has 14 residues. From germline, CDR1 is SNHLY and CDR2 FYNNEI. The chain's CDR3 is CASGGGQKREKLFF. The CDR3 DNA reads as TGTGCCAGCGGTGGGGGACAAAAACGAGAAAAACTGTTTTTT.

The chain employs TRBV27 and TRBJ1-5; D call uncertain. The CDR3 loop spans 12 amino acids. From germline, CDR1 is MNHEY and CDR2 SMNVEV (reference sequence). V dropped 8 bases and J dropped 4 bases, with 9 bases sitting between them. In DNA form, the CDR3 reads TGTGCCAGCGGATTTTGGAATCAGCCCCAGCATTTT. It codes for CASGFWNQPQHF.

The V gene is TRBV7-9, the J gene TRBJ1-1; D gene unclear. The length of the CDR3 is 13 residues. V was shortened by 4 bases and J by 2 bases, with 8 bases between the two germline ends. CDR1 and CDR2 from the germline V gene are SEHNR and FQNEAQ (reference sequence). The CDR3 here is CASSSQSNTEAFF. DNA of the CDR3: TGTGCCAGCAGCTCCCAATCAAACACTGAAGCTTTCTTT.

This rearrangement joins TRBV5-1 to TRBJ1-3; TRBD1 matches 7 bases. Per the germline V gene, CDR1 is SGHRS and CDR2 is YFSETQ. The length of the CDR3 is 15 residues. The J segment lost 2 bases and the V segment lost 0 bases, leaving 2 bases of the junction unmatched. Here the CDR3 DNA reads TGCGCCAGCAGCTTGGAGGGGGCAGCTGGAAACACCATATATTTT. Residues: CASSLEGAAGNTIYF.

CDR3 sequence reads: CASSMTGDRNTIYF. DNA of the CDR3: TGTGCCAGCAGCATGACGGGGGATCGAAACACCATATATTTT. The V call is TRBV11-1, the J call TRBJ1-3; TRBD1 might be the D (5 bases). Germline CDR1 and CDR2: SGHAT and FQDESV (reference sequence). V dropped 5 bases and J dropped 5 bases, with 13 bases sitting between them. CDR3 length equals 14 residues.

The chain joins TRBV6-5 to TRBJ2-6; D uncertain. The CDR3 is made up of 15 amino acids. CDR1 MNHEY and CDR2 SVGAGI come from the germline V gene. The ends were cut back, 3 bases at V and 0 bases at J, with 6 bases in the middle. CDR3 nucleotide sequence: TGTGCCAGCAGTTATAGTCCCTCTGGGGCCAACGTCCTGACTTTC. Residues: CASSYSPSGANVLTF.

The CDR3 is CASSRGQGHGYTF. Here the CDR3 DNA reads TGTGCCAGCAGTCGAGGACAGGGCCATGGCTACACCTTC. This chain uses TRBV27 with TRBJ1-2; 8 bases align to TRBD1. The V gene end was trimmed by 5 bases and the J gene end by 6 bases; junction bases not matched to a gene: 5. Germline V gene data show CDR1 as MNHEY and CDR2 as SMNVEV (reference sequence). CDR3 length: 13 amino acids.

The CDR3 sequence is CASSFRRAGGTGELFF. The CDR3 DNA reads as TGTGCCAGCAGTTTCCGCCGGGCGGGAGGGACCGGGGAGCTGTTTTTT. The chain couples TRBV6-5 to TRBJ2-2; 9 bases map to TRBD2. The CDR3 runs 16 residues. After removal of 4 bases from V and 5 bases from J, the junction contained 8 bases not matched to a gene. Germline CDR1 and CDR2: MNHEY and SVGAGI.

This rearrangement joins TRBV2 to TRBJ2-7, with D tentatively TRBD1 or TRBD2 (6 bases each). Per germline, CDR1 SNHLY and CDR2 FYNNEI. With 3 bases removed from V and 4 bases from J, the gap between germline ends came to 10 bases. This CDR3 is 13 amino acids long. CDR3 DNA: TGTGCCAGCAGTGAGCAGGGGACTTACGAGCAGTACTTC. Translating it yields CASSEQGTYEQYF.

The V and J genes are TRBV7-2 and TRBJ2-2; 7 nucleotides agree with TRBD1. Losses at the gene ends were 1 base for V and 7 bases for J; bases not matched to a gene: 3. Germline V lookup: CDR1 SGHTA, CDR2 FQGNSA. CDR3 size: 14 residues. The CDR3 is CASSLDRGVGELFF. CDR3 DNA: TGTGCCAGCAGCTTAGACAGGGGTGTCGGGGAGCTGTTTTTT.

The chain uses TRBV2 and TRBJ2-2, with D unclear. The germline CDR1 and CDR2 sequences are SNHLY and FYNNEI. This CDR3 has 12 amino acids. V shed 3 bases and J shed 8 bases, with 7 bases lying between them. The CDR3 DNA reads TGTGCCAGCAGTGACTCTCCGGGGGAGCTGTTTTTT. Amino acid sequence: CASSDSPGELFF.

The V call is TRBV10-3, the J call TRBJ2-1, with D hard to call. Trimming pared 3 bases from V and 0 bases from J, leaving 15 bases between. Germline assignment: CDR1 ENHRY and CDR2 SYGVKD. This CDR3 comprises 17 residues. The CDR3 nucleotides are TGTGCCATCAGTGAACAAGACGGTACCCTCTCCTACAATGAGCAGTTCTTC. Protein: CAISEQDGTLSYNEQFF.

The chain couples TRBV6-6 to TRBJ2-5, with TRBD2 matching over 11 bases. The CDR3 sequence is 16 residues long. CDR1 MNHNY and CDR2 SVGAGI come from the germline V gene (reference sequence). The J segment lost 5 bases and the V segment lost 4 bases, leaving 9 bases of the junction unmatched. This CDR3 reads CASSSWTSGLGETQYF. Here the CDR3 DNA reads TGTGCCAGCAGTTCCTGGACTAGCGGGCTTGGCGAGACCCAGTACTTC.